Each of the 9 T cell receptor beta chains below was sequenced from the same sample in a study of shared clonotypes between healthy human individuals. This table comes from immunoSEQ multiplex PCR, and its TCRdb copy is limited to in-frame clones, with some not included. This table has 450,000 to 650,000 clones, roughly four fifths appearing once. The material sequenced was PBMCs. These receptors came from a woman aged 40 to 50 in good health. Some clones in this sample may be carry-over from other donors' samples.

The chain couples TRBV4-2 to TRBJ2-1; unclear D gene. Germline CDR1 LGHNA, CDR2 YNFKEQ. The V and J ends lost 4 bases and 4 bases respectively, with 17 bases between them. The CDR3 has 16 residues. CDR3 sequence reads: CASSRLGSQGYNEQFF. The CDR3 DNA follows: TGTGCCAGCAGCCGGTTGGGGTCACAAGGTTACAATGAGCAGTTCTTC.

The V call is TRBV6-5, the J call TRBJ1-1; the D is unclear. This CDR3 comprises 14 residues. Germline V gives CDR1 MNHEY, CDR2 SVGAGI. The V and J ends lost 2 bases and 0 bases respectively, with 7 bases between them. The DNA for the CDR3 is TGTGCCAGCAGTTACACGGGTATGAACACTGAAGCTTTCTTT. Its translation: CASSYTGMNTEAFF.

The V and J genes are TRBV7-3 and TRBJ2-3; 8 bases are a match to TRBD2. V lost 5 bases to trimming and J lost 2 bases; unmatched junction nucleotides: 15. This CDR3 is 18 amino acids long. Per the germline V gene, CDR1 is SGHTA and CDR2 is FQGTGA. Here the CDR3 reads CASSPSWTAGGNTDTQYF. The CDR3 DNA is TGTGCCAGCAGCCCGTCTTGGACGGCGGGAGGTAACACAGATACGCAGTATTTT.

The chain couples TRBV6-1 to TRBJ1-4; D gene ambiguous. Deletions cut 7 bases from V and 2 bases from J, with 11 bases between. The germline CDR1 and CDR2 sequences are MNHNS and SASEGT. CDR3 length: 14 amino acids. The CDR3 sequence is CASMDVLTNEKLFF. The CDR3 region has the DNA TGTGCCAGCATGGACGTATTGACTAATGAAAAACTGTTTTTT.

The CDR3 loop reads CASSLLAGVTDTQYF. DNA of the CDR3: TGTGCCAGCAGCTTACTAGCGGGAGTGACAGATACGCAGTATTTT. The chain has TRBV7-3 and TRBJ2-3; 10 bases fit TRBD2. Germline lookup yields CDR1 SGHTA and CDR2 FQGTGA. V trimming: 2 bases; J trimming: 3 bases; junction bases outside the gene matches: 2. This CDR3 region has 15 residues.

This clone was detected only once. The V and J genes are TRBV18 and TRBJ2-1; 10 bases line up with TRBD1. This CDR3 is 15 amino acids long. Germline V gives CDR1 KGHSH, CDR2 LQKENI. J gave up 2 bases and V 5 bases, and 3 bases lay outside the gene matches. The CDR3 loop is CASSSGTGAYNEQFF. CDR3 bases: TGTGCCAGCTCATCAGGGACAGGGGCCTACAATGAGCAGTTCTTC.

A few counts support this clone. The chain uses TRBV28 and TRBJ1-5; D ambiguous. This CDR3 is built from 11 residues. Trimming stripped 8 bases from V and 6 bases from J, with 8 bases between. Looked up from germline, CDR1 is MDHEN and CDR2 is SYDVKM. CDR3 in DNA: TGTGCCAGCGCGCTTGGTCAGCCCCAGCATTTT. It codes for CASALGQPQHF.

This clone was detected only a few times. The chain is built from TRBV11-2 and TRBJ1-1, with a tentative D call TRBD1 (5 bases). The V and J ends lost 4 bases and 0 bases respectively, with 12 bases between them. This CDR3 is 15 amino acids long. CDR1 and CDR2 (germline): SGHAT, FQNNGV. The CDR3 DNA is TGTGCCAGCAGCTCAGGGACGGTAATGAACACTGAAGCTTTCTTT. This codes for CASSSGTVMNTEAFF.

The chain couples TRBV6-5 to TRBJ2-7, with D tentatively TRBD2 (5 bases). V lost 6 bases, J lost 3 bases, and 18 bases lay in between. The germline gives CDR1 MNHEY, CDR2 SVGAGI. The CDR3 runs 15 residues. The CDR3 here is CASRKAEGKIYEQYF. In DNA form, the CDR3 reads TGTGCCAGCAGGAAAGCCGAGGGCAAGATCTACGAGCAGTACTTC.